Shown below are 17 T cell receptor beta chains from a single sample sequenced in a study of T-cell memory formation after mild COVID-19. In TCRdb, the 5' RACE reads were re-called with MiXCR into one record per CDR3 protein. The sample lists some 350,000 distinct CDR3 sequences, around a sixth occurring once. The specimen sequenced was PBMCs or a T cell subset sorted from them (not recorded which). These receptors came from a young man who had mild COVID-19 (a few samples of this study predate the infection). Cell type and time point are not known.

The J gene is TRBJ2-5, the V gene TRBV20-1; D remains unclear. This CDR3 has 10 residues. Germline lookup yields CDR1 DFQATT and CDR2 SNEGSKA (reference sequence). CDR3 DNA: TGCGGGGTGCATCGAGAGACCCAGTACTTC. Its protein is CGVHRETQYF.

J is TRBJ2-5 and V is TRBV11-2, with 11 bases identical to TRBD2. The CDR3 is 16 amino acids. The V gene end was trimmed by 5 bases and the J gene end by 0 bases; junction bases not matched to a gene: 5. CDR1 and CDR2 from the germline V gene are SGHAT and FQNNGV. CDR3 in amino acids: CASSRRLAGYQETQYF. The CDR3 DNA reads TGTGCCAGCAGCCGCCGACTAGCGGGGTACCAAGAGACCCAGTACTTC.

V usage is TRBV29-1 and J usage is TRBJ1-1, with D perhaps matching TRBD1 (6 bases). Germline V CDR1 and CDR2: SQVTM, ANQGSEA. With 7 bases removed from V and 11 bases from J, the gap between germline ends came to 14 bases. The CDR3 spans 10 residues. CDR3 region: CSAEEGGAFF. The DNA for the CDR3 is TGCAGCGCGGAGGAAGGGGGGGCTTTCTTT.

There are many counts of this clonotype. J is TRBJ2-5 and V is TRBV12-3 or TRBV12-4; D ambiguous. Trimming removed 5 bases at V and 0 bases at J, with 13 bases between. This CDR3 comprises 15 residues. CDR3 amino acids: CASSPIDQYQETQYF. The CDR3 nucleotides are TGTGCCAGCAGTCCAATAGACCAGTACCAAGAGACCCAGTACTTC.

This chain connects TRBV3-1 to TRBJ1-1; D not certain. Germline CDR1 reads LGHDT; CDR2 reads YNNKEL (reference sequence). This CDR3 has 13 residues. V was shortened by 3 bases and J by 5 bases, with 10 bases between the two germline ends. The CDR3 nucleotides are TGTGCCAGCAGCCAGGCGGCTAGGACTGAAGCTTTCTTT. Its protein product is CASSQAARTEAFF.

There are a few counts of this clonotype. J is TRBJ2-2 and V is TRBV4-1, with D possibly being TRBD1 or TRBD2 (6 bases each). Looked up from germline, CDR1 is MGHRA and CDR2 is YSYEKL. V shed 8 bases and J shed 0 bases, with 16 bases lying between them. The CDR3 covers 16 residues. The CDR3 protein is CASGRGEATNTGELFF. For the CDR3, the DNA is TGCGCCAGCGGAAGGGGGGAGGCCACGAACACCGGGGAGCTGTTTTTT.

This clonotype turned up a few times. The CDR3 region has the DNA TGTGCCAGCTCCGCGGACGGATTTAGCTTTGGCTACACCTTC. Translated: CASSADGFSFGYTF. The chain has TRBV28 and TRBJ1-2; the D is unclear. The germline V gene encodes CDR1 MDHEN and CDR2 SYDVKM. The CDR3 is 14 amino acids. V was trimmed by 8 bases and J by 7 bases, leaving 20 bases between them.

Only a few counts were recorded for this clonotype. CDR3 protein: CASSYSDTDTQYF. DNA of the CDR3: TGTGCCAGCAGTTACTCGGACACAGATACGCAGTATTTT. This rearrangement joins TRBV6-5 to TRBJ2-3; D gene ambiguous. The CDR3 totals 13 residues. Germline V lookup: CDR1 MNHEY, CDR2 SVGAGI. V was trimmed by 0 bases and J by 2 bases, leaving 3 bases between them.

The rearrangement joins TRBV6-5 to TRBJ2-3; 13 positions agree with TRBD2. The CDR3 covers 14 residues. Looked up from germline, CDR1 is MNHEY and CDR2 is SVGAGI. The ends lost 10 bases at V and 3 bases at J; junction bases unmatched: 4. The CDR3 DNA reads TGTGCCACCGGACTAGCGGGGGAAACAGATACGCAGTATTTT. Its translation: CATGLAGETDTQYF.

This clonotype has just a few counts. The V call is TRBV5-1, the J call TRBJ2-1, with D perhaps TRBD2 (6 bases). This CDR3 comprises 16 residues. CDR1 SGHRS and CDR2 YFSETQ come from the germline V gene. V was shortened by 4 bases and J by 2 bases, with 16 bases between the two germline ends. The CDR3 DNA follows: TGCGCCAGCAGCCTAGCGTCGCAGGGACCCTACAATGAGCAGTTCTTC. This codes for CASSLASQGPYNEQFF.

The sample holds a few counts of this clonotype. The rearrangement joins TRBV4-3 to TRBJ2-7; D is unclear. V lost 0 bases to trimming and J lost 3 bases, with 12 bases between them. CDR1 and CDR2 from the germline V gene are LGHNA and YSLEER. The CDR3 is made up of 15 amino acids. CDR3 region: CASSQEVRRIYEQYF. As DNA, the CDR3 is TGCGCCAGCAGCCAAGAAGTCCGGCGGATCTACGAGCAGTACTTC.

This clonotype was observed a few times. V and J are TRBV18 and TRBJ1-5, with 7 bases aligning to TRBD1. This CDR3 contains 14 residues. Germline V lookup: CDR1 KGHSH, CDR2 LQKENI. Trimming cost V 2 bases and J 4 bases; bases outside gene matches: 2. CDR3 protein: CASSPVQGNQPQHF. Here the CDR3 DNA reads TGTGCCAGCTCACCAGTACAGGGGAATCAGCCCCAGCATTTT.

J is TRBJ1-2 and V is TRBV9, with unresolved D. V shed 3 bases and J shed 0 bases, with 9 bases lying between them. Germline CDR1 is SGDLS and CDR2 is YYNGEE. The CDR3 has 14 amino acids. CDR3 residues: CASSAPNTNYGYTF. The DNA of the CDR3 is TGTGCCAGCAGCGCACCTAATACTAACTATGGCTACACCTTC.

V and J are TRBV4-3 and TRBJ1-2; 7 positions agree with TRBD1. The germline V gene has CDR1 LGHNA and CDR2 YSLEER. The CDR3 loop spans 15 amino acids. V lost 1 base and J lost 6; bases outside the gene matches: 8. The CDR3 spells CASSQGGAGGDGYTF. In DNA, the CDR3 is TGCGCCAGCAGCCAAGGGGGTGCAGGGGGAGATGGCTACACCTTC.

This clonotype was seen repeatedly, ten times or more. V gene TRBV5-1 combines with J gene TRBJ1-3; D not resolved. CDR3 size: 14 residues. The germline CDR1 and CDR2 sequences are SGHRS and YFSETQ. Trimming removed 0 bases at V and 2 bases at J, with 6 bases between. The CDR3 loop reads CASSLEAAGNTIYF. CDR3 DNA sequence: TGCGCCAGCAGCTTGGAGGCAGCTGGAAACACCATATATTTT.

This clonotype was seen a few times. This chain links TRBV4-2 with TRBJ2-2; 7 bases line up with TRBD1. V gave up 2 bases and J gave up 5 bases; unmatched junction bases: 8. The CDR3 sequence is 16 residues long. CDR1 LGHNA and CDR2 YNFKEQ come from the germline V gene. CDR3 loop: CASSQQTGFETGELFF. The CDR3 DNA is TGTGCCAGCAGCCAACAGACAGGGTTCGAGACCGGGGAGCTGTTTTTT.

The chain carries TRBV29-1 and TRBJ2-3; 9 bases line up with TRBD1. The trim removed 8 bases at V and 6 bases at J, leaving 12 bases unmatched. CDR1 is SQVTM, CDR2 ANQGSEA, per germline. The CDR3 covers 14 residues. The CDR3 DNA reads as TGCAGCTACAGGGGGGCCGGGACAGGGGATACGCAGTATTTT. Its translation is CSYRGAGTGDTQYF.